This TCR beta chain was sequenced for a study of Ad26.COV2.S vaccination and SARS-CoV-2 variants. Study-level information: Of the COV1001 trial arms, the Ad26.COV2.S arm included the donor.

CDR1 is SGHRS and CDR2 is YFSETQ in the germline V gene. With 0 bases clipped from V and 1 base from J, the junction kept 8 bases outside the gene matches. The CDR3 spans 17 residues. The treatment is: around 19 received Ad26.COV2.S at low or high dose, single or two shots; about 5 received placebo; per-sample allocation not given. Samples analyzed were those drawn on day 63 after the first vaccine or placebo injection. An Ad26 vector expressing Wuhan-strain SARS-CoV-2 spike constituted the vaccine. Here immunoSEQ multiplex PCR was the method, and the copy in TCRdb shows in-frame clones only, minus some. The sample has fewer than 800,000 clones; about 89% are singletons.

The chain has TRBV5-1 and TRBJ2-3; the match to TRBD2 covers 7 bases. The sample was peripheral blood, taken in a trial of Ad26.COV2.S vaccine versus placebo. The sequence was obtained from a person between 18 and 60 years old who received the Ad26.COV2.S COVID-19 vaccine or a placebo. The CDR3 sequence is CASSLGVTSWGTDTQYF. In nucleotides, the CDR3 is TGCGCCAGCAGCTTGGGGGTGACTAGCTGGGGCACAGATACGCAGTATTTT.